Sequencing of this T cell receptor beta chain was carried out in a study of blood T cell repertoires in COVID-19. For the study at large: T cells, B-cell-depleted T cells, or PBMCs supplied cDNA or gDNA.

Method: immunoSEQ multiplex PCR; TCRdb's copy keeps in-frame clones and lacks some. The repertoire holds 300,000 to 350,000 clones, with around 87% as singletons. The V end lost 5 bases, the J end lost 0 bases, and 16 bases lay between the germline ends. Germline V gene data show CDR1 as MNHEY and CDR2 as SMNVEV (reference sequence). The CDR3 extends over 17 amino acids. Participants' own reports of clinical history determined their cohort assignment. Only a few counts were recorded for this clone. Input material: PBMCs or T cells enriched from blood (not recorded which). The receptor was isolated from a woman younger than 30 with acute COVID-19. The rearrangement joins TRBV27 to TRBJ2-2; a possible D gene is TRBD2 (5 bases). This CDR3 reads CASSPRRAQTNTGELFF. CDR3 bases: TGTGCCAGCAGTCCTCGGCGGGCCCAGACGAACACCGGGGAGCTGTTTTTT.